This TCR beta chain originates from a study of blood T cell repertoires in COVID-19. About the study: There were acute and convalescent COVID-19 samples, and they came from the United States, Italy and Spain. From T cells, B-cell-depleted T cells, or PBMCs came the material, which was cDNA or gDNA.

In germline, CDR1 is SGHKS, CDR2 YYEKEE (reference sequence). V gave up 0 bases and J gave up 5 bases, with 9 bases separating them. The CDR3 covers 14 residues. Sequenced by immunoSEQ multiplex PCR; TCRdb stores in-frame clones only, minus some. The profile shows some 300,000 clones, approximately 86% of them singletons. The sample taken for sequencing was peripheral blood. This clonotype was sampled from a woman aged 50 to 60 with active or convalescent COVID-19. V gene TRBV5-5 combines with J gene TRBJ2-1; possibly TRBD2 for D (5 bases). The CDR3 here is CASSLDAGHNEQFF. The CDR3 nucleotides are TGTGCCAGCAGCTTGGACGCGGGCCACAATGAGCAGTTCTTC.